A selection of T cell receptor beta chains follows, all from one sample in a study of blood T cell repertoires in COVID-19. Profiled with immunoSEQ multiplex PCR; TCRdb holds only in-frame clones, not every one. This table holds about 40,000 clones, almost 90% found once. Sequencing used peripheral blood. The receptors were sampled from a man in his 70s with acute or convalescent COVID-19. Both conserved end residues are part of each CDR3. A D gene is named only where the DNA matches it firmly. Not all rows give a size; the values are once, few, many and, for expanded clones, a class.

once	TRBJ2-1	TRBV19	TRBD2	TGTGCCAGTACCCGACTAGCGGGATCCTACAATGAGCAGTTCTTC	CASTRLAGSYNEQFF
NA	TRBJ2-7	TRBV2	NA	TGTGCCAGCAGTGAAGCCGAGGGCAGGATTTCCTACGAGCAGTACTTC	CASSEAEGRISYEQYF
NA	TRBJ1-2	TRBV30	NA	TGTGCCTCCAGCGGGCCCCGAGGCAACTATGGCTACACCTTC	CASSGPRGNYGYTF
NA	TRBJ2-5	TRBV7-2	TRBD2	TGTGCCAGCAGCTTAGAGCGGGAGGCCACAGAGACCCAGTACTTC	CASSLEREATETQYF
NA	TRBJ1-3	TRBV4-3	TRBD1	TGCGCCAGCAGCCCCGGGACAGGGAGCGGAAACACCATATATTTT	CASSPGTGSGNTIYF
NA	TRBJ2-1	TRBV27	NA	TGTGCCAGCAGGCAGGGGTACAATGAGCAGTTCTTC	CASRQGYNEQFF
NA	TRBJ2-7	TRBV6-2/TRBV6-3	NA	TGTGCCAGCAGTTACTCCTATATTGCGGGCGAGCAGTACTTC	CASSYSYIAGEQYF
NA	TRBJ1-6	TRBV12-1	NA	TGTGCCAGCAGCCCCCACCACAGGTTGTCGAGCTCACCCCTCCACTTT	CASSPHHRLSSSPLHF
NA	TRBJ2-1	TRBV19	TRBD1	TGTGCCAGTATGGGGACAGGGATGAGCGGCAGCTCCTACAATGAGCAGTTCTTC	CASMGTGMSGSSYNEQFF
NA	TRBJ2-5	TRBV18	TRBD1	TGTGCCAGCTCACTGAGTGCACAGGGGAACCAAGAGACCCAGTACTTC	CASSLSAQGNQETQYF
NA	TRBJ2-1	TRBV7-3	TRBD2	TGTGCCAGCAGTCTAGCGGGAGGGCCACATGAGCAGTTCTTC	CASSLAGGPHEQFF
NA	TRBJ1-1	TRBV7-9	NA	TGTGCCAGCAGCTTATCAGGGGAAGGGGAAGCTTTCTTT	CASSLSGEGEAFF
few	TRBJ1-1	TRBV6-6	NA	TGTGCCAGTCGAGGGTTCATGAACACTGAAGCTTTCTTT	CASRGFMNTEAFF
NA	TRBJ1-6	TRBV10-1	TRBD1	TGCGCCAGCAGTGAGAGACGGACAGGGACAAATTCACCCCTCCACTTT	CASSERRTGTNSPLHF
NA	TRBJ1-5	TRBV24-1	TRBD1	TGTGCCACCAGTGATGCCTATTATGACAGGGCGGGCAATCAGCCCCAGCATTTT	CATSDAYYDRAGNQPQHF
NA	TRBJ2-5	TRBV7-2	NA	TGTGCCAGCAGCCCAAACAGGGGGGGAGAGACCCAGTACTTC	CASSPNRGGETQYF
NA	TRBJ2-1	TRBV18	TRBD1	TGTGCCAGCTCACCGACGACAGGGGGCGAGGGTGAGCAGTTCTTC	CASSPTTGGEGEQFF
NA	TRBJ2-5	TRBV27	TRBD2	TGTGCCAGCAGGGAGACCCGAGGGGGACTAGAATCGACCCAGTACTTC	CASRETRGGLESTQYF
NA	TRBJ2-7	TRBV24-1	TRBD1	TGTGCCACCAGTGATTGGACAGGGGTGCAGTACTTC	CATSDWTGVQYF
NA	TRBJ2-1	TRBV6-5	TRBD2	TGTGCCAGCAGTTTAGCTAGCGGTGCCTACAATGAGCAGTTCTTC	CASSLASGAYNEQFF
NA	TRBJ1-2	TRBV6-5	NA	TGTGCCAGCAGTCCACAGGGCTATGGCTACACCTTC	CASSPQGYGYTF
NA	TRBJ1-4	TRBV5-1	NA	TGCGCCAGCAGCACCCGAGGACAGCCCCTAAATGAAAAACTGTTTTTT	CASSTRGQPLNEKLFF
NA	TRBJ2-1	TRBV7-3	TRBD2	TGTGCCAGCAGCTTTAGCGGGTTGGGGGAGGATGAGCAGTTCTTC	CASSFSGLGEDEQFF
NA	TRBJ2-7	TRBV7-9	NA	TGTGCCAGCAGCGAAAGAGGAACCACCTCCTACGAGCAGTACTTC	CASSERGTTSYEQYF
few	TRBJ2-7	TRBV6-2/TRBV6-3	TRBD2	TGTGCCAGCAGTTACCCGACTAGCGGGGGGGCCTACGAGCAGTACTTC	CASSYPTSGGAYEQYF
NA	TRBJ1-6	TRBV6-4	NA	TGTGCCAGCAGTGACGGTCTTCTAGGCCCCCTCCACTTT	CASSDGLLGPLHF
NA	TRBJ1-5	TRBV2	NA	TGTGCCAGCAGGCGGTGGGGCAATCAGCCCCAGCATTTT	CASRRWGNQPQHF
NA	TRBJ1-3	TRBV18	NA	TGTGCCAGCTCACCCACAGGGCATGAACGCTCTGGAAACACCATATATTTT	CASSPTGHERSGNTIYF
NA	TRBJ2-2	TRBV6-6	NA	TGTGCCATCACTTGGACCGGGGAGCTGTTTTTT	CAITWTGELFF
once	TRBJ2-7	TRBV24-1	NA	TGTGCCACCAGTGACCCCGAGACAGGCAACTACGAGCAGTACTTC	CATSDPETGNYEQYF
NA	TRBJ2-2	TRBV7-9	NA	TGTGCCAGCAGCCGTGCTTGGAGCGGGGAGCTGTTTTTT	CASSRAWSGELFF
NA	TRBJ2-7	TRBV5-1	TRBD1	TGCGCCAGCAGACCCGACCCAGGGGGCTACGAGCAGTACTTC	CASRPDPGGYEQYF
NA	TRBJ1-2	TRBV19	TRBD1	TGTGCCAGTAGTCTTCAGGGGGCAGATGGCTACACCTTC	CASSLQGADGYTF
NA	TRBJ2-2	TRBV7-8	TRBD2	TGTGCCAGCAGCTTACTGACTAGCGGAGGTGGCACCGGGGAGCTGTTTTTT	CASSLLTSGGGTGELFF
NA	TRBJ2-3	TRBV28	NA	TGTGCCAGCAGAACCCCCTATATGACGCAGTATTTT	CASRTPYMTQYF
NA	TRBJ1-1	TRBV29-1	TRBD1	TGCAGCGTTGAAGGACAGGGCGGGATTAACACTGAAGCTTTCTTT	CSVEGQGGINTEAFF
NA	TRBJ2-5	TRBV6-6	NA	TGTGCCAGCAGTTACTCGGCTAGCGAACAAGAGACCCAGTACTTC	CASSYSASEQETQYF
NA	TRBJ2-5	TRBV7-7	NA	TGTGCTAGCATCCCCGGCGGGACGACGGATTACCAAGAGACCCAGTACTTC	CASIPGGTTDYQETQYF
few	TRBJ2-5	TRBV9	TRBD2	TGTGCCAGCAGCGTAAATCCTGGCACTAGCGGCTACCAAGAGACCCAGTACTTC	CASSVNPGTSGYQETQYF
NA	TRBJ1-5	TRBV2	NA	TGTGCCAGCAGTGACCTTGGGGGGGTAGCCCAGCATTTT	CASSDLGGVAQHF
once	TRBJ1-5	TRBV27	NA	TGTGCCAGCAGATTCGGGCAGGGGCCTAATCAGCCCCAGCATTTT	CASRFGQGPNQPQHF
once	TRBJ2-1	TRBV7-2	NA	TGTGCCAGCAGCCCTGCTAGCTCTGGTTACAATGAGCAGTTCTTC	CASSPASSGYNEQFF
NA	TRBJ2-7	TRBV18	NA	TGTGCCAGCCACCGACAGAGCTCCTACGAGCAGTACTTC	CASHRQSSYEQYF
NA	TRBJ2-2	TRBV2	TRBD1	TGTGCCAGCAGAGGACCAGGGGGATTTACCGGGGAGCTGTTTTTT	CASRGPGGFTGELFF
NA	TRBJ1-5	TRBV7-2	NA	TGTGCCAGCAGTTCCTCAGTGGTTCAGCCCCAGCATTTT	CASSSSVVQPQHF
NA	TRBJ2-3	TRBV3-1/TRBV3-2	TRBD2	TGTGCCAGCAGCCAAGATTTTATTAACGGCGGGAGGGCCAAAGATACGCAGTATTTT	CASSQDFINGGRAKDTQYF
NA	TRBJ2-7	TRBV7-2	TRBD2	TGTGCCAGCAGCCCAACCGGGACTAGCGGGATCTACGAGCAGTACTTC	CASSPTGTSGIYEQYF
NA	TRBJ2-1	TRBV3-1/TRBV3-2	NA	TGTGCCAGCAGCCTAGCGGACAATGAGCAGTTCTTC	CASSLADNEQFF
once	TRBJ2-5	TRBV28	TRBD1	TGTGCCAGCACATTACTTCCGGGGCAGGGGGCTACAGAGACCCAGTACTTC	CASTLLPGQGATETQYF
NA	TRBJ2-2	TRBV19	NA	TGTGCCAGTAGTTCCAGGCAGGAGAACACCGGGGAGCTGTTTTTT	CASSSRQENTGELFF
few	TRBJ2-3	TRBV27	TRBD2	TGTGCCAGCAGTGAACGACTAGCGGTGACCACAGATACGCAGTATTTT	CASSERLAVTTDTQYF
NA	TRBJ2-5	TRBV21-1	NA	TGTGCCAGCAGCAAAGGGGGACAGGGGATAAAGACCCAGTACTTC	CASSKGGQGIKTQYF